The 14 T cell receptor beta chains below come from one sample, sequenced in a study of spatial heterogeneity in lung cancer. Documented time point: sample taken at primary tumor resection. No cell sorting; template was whole RNA from tumor, lung tissue or PBMC. TCRdb recomputed calls from the 5' RACE reads with MiXCR, one row per CDR3 protein. Of around 12,000 distinct CDR3 sequences listed, 14% were seen once; the top ten hold more than 30%. This material consisted of PBMCs, taken at surgery. The receptors were sampled from a male donor with early-stage non-small cell lung cancer.

In its sample, this clonotype was seen many times. V usage is TRBV12-3 or TRBV12-4 and J usage is TRBJ2-1; D may be TRBD2 (6 bases). The length of the CDR3 is 16 residues. V was shortened by 5 bases and J by 8 bases, with 22 bases between the two germline ends. The CDR3 DNA reads as TGTGCCAGCAGTAAGGGCTGGGGGGTGGTTCGAGATGAGCAGTTCTTC. Translating it yields CASSKGWGVVRDEQFF.

This clonotype came up many times. The chain is built from TRBV20-1 and TRBJ2-5; 9 positions match TRBD2. The germline V gene encodes CDR1 DFQATT and CDR2 SNEGSKA (reference sequence). The V segment lost 0 bases and the J segment 4 bases; nucleotides outside the gene matches: 3. This CDR3 spans 14 amino acids. Written as DNA, the CDR3 is TGCAGTGCTAGAGATGGGACTAGCATAGAGACCCAGTACTTC. It translates to CSARDGTSIETQYF.

CDR3 residues: CASSQTYGAGNTIYF. The CDR3 coding sequence is TGTGCCAGCAGCCAGACCTACGGAGCTGGAAACACCATATATTTT. This rearrangement joins TRBV7-9 to TRBJ1-3; no definite D call. CDR1 and CDR2 from the germline V gene are SEHNR and FQNEAQ (reference sequence). CDR3 length equals 15 residues. Trimming took off 5 bases at V and 2 bases at J, with 13 bases between the two ends.

The chain employs TRBV5-1 and TRBJ2-5, with D possibly TRBD1 on 7 matching bases. Germline V lookup: CDR1 SGHRS, CDR2 YFSETQ. This CDR3 region has 14 residues. Deletions cut 3 bases from V and 5 bases from J, with 14 bases between. CDR3 sequence (DNA): TGCGCCAGCAGCTCCCAGGGGGGCCAGGAGACCCAGTACTTC. Its protein is CASSSQGGQETQYF.

This clonotype was detected a few times. This rearrangement joins TRBV5-8 to TRBJ2-5; TRBD1 agrees at 8 bases. Germline-derived CDR1 and CDR2 are SGHTS and YDEGEE. V shed 4 bases, J shed 1 base, and the junction held 6 bases outside the gene matches. The CDR3 consists of 15 residues. CDR3 in amino acids: CASSPGQGVQETQYF. The CDR3 bases are TGTGCCAGCAGCCCCGGACAGGGCGTCCAAGAGACCCAGTACTTC. Together with reference TRBV5-8 and TRBJ2-5, the CDR3 gives the full variable domain: EAGVTQSPTHLIKTRGQQATLRCSPISGHTSVYWYQQALGLGLQFLLWYDEGEERNRGNFPPRFSGRQFPNYSSELNVNALELEDSALYLCASSPGQGVQETQYFGPGTRLLVL.

In its sample, this clonotype was seen many times. The rearrangement links TRBV4-2 to TRBJ2-2; TRBD1 agrees at 10 bases. The germline V gene has CDR1 LGHNA and CDR2 YNFKEQ. Trimming cost V 1 base and J 5 bases; bases outside gene matches: 4. The CDR3 runs 16 residues. The CDR3 reads CASSQAGTGVTGELFF. The CDR3 region has the DNA TGTGCCAGCAGCCAAGCAGGGACAGGGGTGACCGGGGAGCTGTTTTTT.

This clonotype has at least ten counts. The chain carries TRBV7-8 and TRBJ2-3; D is undetermined. CDR1 and CDR2 from the germline V gene are SGHVS and FQNEAQ. This CDR3 has 13 amino acids. V shed 2 bases and J shed 1 base, with 4 bases lying between them. The CDR3 sequence: CASSLLGTDTQYF. Here the CDR3 DNA reads TGTGCCAGCAGCTTACTGGGCACAGATACGCAGTATTTT. Looking up the rest from reference TRBV7-8 and TRBJ2-3 gives the full variable domain: GAGVSQSPRYKVAKRGQDVALRCDPISGHVSLFWYQQALGQGPEFLTYFQNEAQLDKSGLPSDRFFAERPEGSVSTLKIQRTQQEDSAVYLCASSLLGTDTQYFGPGTRLTVL.

The chain employs TRBV20-1 and TRBJ2-5, with D tentatively TRBD1 or TRBD2 (5 bases each). This CDR3 contains 12 residues. Germline V gene lookup returns CDR1 DFQATT and CDR2 SNEGSKA (reference sequence). The CDR3: CRARGDQETQYF. In DNA, the CDR3 is TGCAGGGCCCGGGGCGACCAAGAGACCCAGTACTTC.

This clonotype came up many times. The chain recombines TRBV20-1 with TRBJ1-5; D is unclear. The germline V gene encodes CDR1 DFQATT and CDR2 SNEGSKA (reference sequence). The V end lost 5 bases, the J end lost 0 bases, and 20 bases lay between the germline ends. CDR3 length equals 17 residues. The CDR3 loop is CSAESPGTFFSNQPQHF. CDR3 bases: TGCAGTGCTGAATCACCGGGAACTTTCTTTAGCAATCAGCCCCAGCATTTT.

There are a few counts of this clonotype. J is TRBJ1-2 and V is TRBV28, with 8 positions matching TRBD1. Unmatched junction bases numbered 10, after V lost 6 bases and J lost 4 bases. Germline CDR1 reads MDHEN; CDR2 reads SYDVKM. The CDR3 has 15 residues. The CDR3 loop reads CASSSPLGQGYGYTF. CDR3 DNA sequence: TGTGCCAGCAGCTCCCCTTTAGGACAGGGCTATGGCTACACCTTC.

This clonotype appeared many times. The CDR3 sequence: CASSQPSRRSKDIYNSPLHF. The DNA of the CDR3 is TGCGCCAGCAGCCAACCCTCACGACGATCCAAGGACATTTATAATTCACCCCTCCACTTT. This rearrangement joins TRBV4-3 to TRBJ1-6; a weak D match, TRBD1 (5 bases). From germline, CDR1 is LGHNA and CDR2 YSLEER. V was trimmed by 2 bases and J by 4 bases, leaving 24 bases between them. CDR3 length equals 20 residues.

In its sample, this clonotype was seen a few times. The V gene is TRBV7-8, the J gene TRBJ1-5, with D possibly being TRBD1 (6 bases). This CDR3 comprises 16 residues. Germline assignment: CDR1 SGHVS and CDR2 FQNEAQ. The V end lost 0 bases, the J end lost 1 base, and 10 bases lay between the germline ends. The CDR3 is CASSLAYRESNQPQHF. The DNA of the CDR3 is TGTGCCAGCAGCTTAGCGTACAGGGAAAGCAATCAGCCCCAGCATTTT. The variable domain in full, with the rest retrieved from reference TRBV7-8 and TRBJ1-5, is GAGVSQSPRYKVAKRGQDVALRCDPISGHVSLFWYQQALGQGPEFLTYFQNEAQLDKSGLPSDRFFAERPEGSVSTLKIQRTQQEDSAVYLCASSLAYRESNQPQHFGDGTRLSIL.

This sequence joins TRBV5-1 and TRBJ2-2, with D unclear. Germline-derived CDR1 and CDR2 are SGHRS and YFSETQ. The CDR3 extends over 15 amino acids. Trimming stripped 4 bases from V and 0 bases from J, with 10 bases between. The CDR3 spells CASSPDTPNTGELFF. The CDR3 coding sequence is TGCGCCAGCAGCCCTGACACCCCGAACACCGGGGAGCTGTTTTTT.

This clonotype was recorded at least ten times. V and J are TRBV4-1 and TRBJ2-7, with 7 bases identical to TRBD1. There are 17 residues in the CDR3. The V gene's germline CDR1 is MGHRA and CDR2 YSYEKL. Unmatched junction bases numbered 11, after V lost 0 bases and J lost 3 bases. In nucleotides, the CDR3 is TGCGCCAGCAGCCAAGATAAGGCGACAGGGTCCTTCTACGAGCAGTACTTC. Residues: CASSQDKATGSFYEQYF.